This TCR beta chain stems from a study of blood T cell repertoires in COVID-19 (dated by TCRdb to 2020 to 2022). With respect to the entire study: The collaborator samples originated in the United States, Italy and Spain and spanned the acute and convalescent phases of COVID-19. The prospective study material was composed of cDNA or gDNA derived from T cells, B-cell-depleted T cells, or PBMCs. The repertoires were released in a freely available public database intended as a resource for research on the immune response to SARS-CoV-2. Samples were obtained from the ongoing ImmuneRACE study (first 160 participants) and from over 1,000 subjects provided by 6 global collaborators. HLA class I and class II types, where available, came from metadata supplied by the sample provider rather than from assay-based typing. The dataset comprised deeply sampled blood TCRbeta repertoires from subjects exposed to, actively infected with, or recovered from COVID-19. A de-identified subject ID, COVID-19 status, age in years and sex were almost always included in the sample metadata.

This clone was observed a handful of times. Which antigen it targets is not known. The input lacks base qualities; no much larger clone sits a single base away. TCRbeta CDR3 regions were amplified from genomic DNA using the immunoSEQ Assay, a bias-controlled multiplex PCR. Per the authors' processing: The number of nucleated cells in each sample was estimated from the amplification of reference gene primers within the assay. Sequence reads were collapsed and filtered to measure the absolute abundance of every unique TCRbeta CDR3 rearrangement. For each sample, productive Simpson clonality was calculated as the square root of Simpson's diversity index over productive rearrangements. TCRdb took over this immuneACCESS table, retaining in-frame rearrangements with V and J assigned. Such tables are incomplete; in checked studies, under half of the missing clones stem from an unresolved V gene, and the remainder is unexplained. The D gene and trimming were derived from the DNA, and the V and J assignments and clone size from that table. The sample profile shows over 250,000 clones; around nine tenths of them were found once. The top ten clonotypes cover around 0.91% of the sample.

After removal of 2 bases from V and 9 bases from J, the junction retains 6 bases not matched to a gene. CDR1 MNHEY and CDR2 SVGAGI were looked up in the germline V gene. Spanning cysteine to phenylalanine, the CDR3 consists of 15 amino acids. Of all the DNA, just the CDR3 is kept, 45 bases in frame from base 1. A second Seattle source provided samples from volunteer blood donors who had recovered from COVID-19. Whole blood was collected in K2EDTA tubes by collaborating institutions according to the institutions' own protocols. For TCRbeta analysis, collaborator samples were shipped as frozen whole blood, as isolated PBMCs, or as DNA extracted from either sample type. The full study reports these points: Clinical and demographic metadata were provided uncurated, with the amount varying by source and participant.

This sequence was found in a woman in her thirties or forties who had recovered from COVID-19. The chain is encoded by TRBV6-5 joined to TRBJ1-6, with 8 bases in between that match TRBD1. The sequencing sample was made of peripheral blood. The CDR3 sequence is CASSYQTGVGSPLHF. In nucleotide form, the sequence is TGTGCCAGCAGTTACCAGACAGGGGTGGGTTCACCCCTCCACTTT.